The clone carrying this T cell receptor (beta chain) was seen repeatedly, ten times or more. Original processing methods: Amplification of reference gene primers provided the estimated nucleated cell counts. Assay used: immunoSEQ multiplex PCR; TCRdb lists only in-frame clones, some missing. V, J and clone size were drawn from that table, and D and trimming were deduced from the DNA. Here the sample spans fewer than 300,000 clones, roughly 90% being singletons. This sample was taken from a study of blood T cell repertoires in COVID-19. Study background: From T cells, B-cell-depleted T cells, or PBMCs came the material, which was cDNA or gDNA.

Between the trimmed V and J ends, which lost 3 bases and 5 bases, there was a span of 13 bases. The CDR3 consists of 14 residues. Germline CDR1 is MGHRA and CDR2 is YSYEKL. Which cohort a participant joined came from the clinical history participants gave. This TCR was recovered from a woman aged 40 to 49 with acute COVID-19. The chain links TRBV4-1 to TRBJ1-1; D is possibly TRBD1 (6 bases). Sequencing was performed on PBMCs or T cells enriched from blood (not recorded which). The chain's CDR3 is CASSQTGPGTEAFF. DNA for the CDR3: TGCGCCAGCAGCCAGACAGGCCCAGGGACTGAAGCTTTCTTT.